These 24 T cell receptor beta chains were all obtained from the same sample, sequenced in a study of T cell repertoires in cytomegalovirus infection. Their antigens remain unidentified. A single record per CDR3 protein comes from TCRdb applying MiXCR to the reads. The sample lists tens of thousands of distinct CDR3 sequences; around 20% were seen once. Material: CD8+ T cells from cultured PBMCs, obtained from culture after CMV antigen stimulation. The receptor set was obtained from a human donor in good health (CMV status not recorded). Some clones in this sample may be carry-over from other donors' samples.

This clonotype was seen more than once but under ten times. The genes are TRBV2 and TRBJ2-3; 10 bases agree with TRBD1. V trimming: 7 bases; J trimming: 4 bases; junction bases outside the gene matches: 8. The CDR3 extends over 15 amino acids. Germline V CDR1 and CDR2: SNHLY, FYNNEI. The DNA for the CDR3 is TGTGCCAGCAACCGTGACAGGGGGCAATCAGATACGCAGTATTTT. Its protein product is CASNRDRGQSDTQYF.

This clonotype was counted between two and nine times. The CDR3 spells CASSYYTEAFF. In DNA form, the CDR3 reads TGTGCCAGCAGCTATTACACTGAAGCTTTCTTT. The chain is built from TRBV28 and TRBJ1-1; D is unresolved. V was cut by 6 bases and J by 3 bases, with 5 bases left in between. The CDR3 consists of 11 residues. Per germline, CDR1 MDHEN and CDR2 SYDVKM. The full variable domain, completed using reference TRBV28 and TRBJ1-1, is DVKVTQSSRYLVKRTGEKVFLECVQDMDHENMFWYRQDPGLGLRLIYFSYDVKMKEKGDIPEGYSVSREKKERFSLILESASTNQTSMYLCASSYYTEAFFGQGTRLTVV.

The sample holds many counts of this clonotype. The chain carries TRBV7-6 and TRBJ1-1; TRBD1 might be the D (6 bases). The CDR3 totals 15 residues. The V and J ends lost 4 bases and 4 bases respectively, with 16 bases between them. The V gene's germline CDR1 is SGHVS and CDR2 FNYEAQ. CDR3 DNA sequence: TGTGCCAGCAGCTCGAACAGGGATCTGGGCACTGAAGCTTTCTTT. Translated, it gives CASSSNRDLGTEAFF.

The genes are TRBV7-2 and TRBJ2-5; D possibly corresponds to TRBD2 (6 bases). Germline-derived CDR1 and CDR2 are SGHTA and FQGNSA. Deletions cut 5 bases from V and 0 bases from J, with 13 bases between. This CDR3 contains 15 residues. CDR3 amino acids: CASSLSRGYQETQYF. CDR3 DNA sequence: TGTGCCAGCAGCCTAAGCCGGGGGTACCAAGAGACCCAGTACTTC.

This clonotype was counted between two and nine times. The genes are TRBV7-9 and TRBJ1-5, with 10 bases that match TRBD1. Germline V gene sequence: CDR1 SEHNR, CDR2 FQNEAQ (reference sequence). CDR3 length: 15 amino acids. The V and J ends lost 1 base and 5 bases, in that order; junction bases with no gene match: 2. The CDR3 DNA sequence: TGTGCCAGCAGCTTAGGGGACAGGGGATATCAGCCCCAGCATTTT. It yields the protein CASSLGDRGYQPQHF.

The rearrangement joins TRBV7-8 to TRBJ2-3, with TRBD1 matching over 7 bases. Germline CDR1 is SGHVS and CDR2 is FQNEAQ. This CDR3 has 16 amino acids. The V gene end was trimmed by 5 bases and the J gene end by 2 bases; junction bases not matched to a gene: 10. The CDR3 protein is CASSPRTGVNTDTQYF. The CDR3 DNA is TGTGCCAGCAGCCCTAGAACAGGGGTGAACACAGATACGCAGTATTTT.

The chain recombines TRBV6-1 with TRBJ2-3; perhaps TRBD2 as D (6 bases). CDR1 is MNHNS, CDR2 SASEGT, per germline. There are 15 residues in the CDR3. The ends were cut back, 0 bases at V and 5 bases at J, with 12 bases in the middle. The CDR3 DNA sequence: TGTGCCAGCAGTGAAGCGGGCCGGGGGAGAGATACGCAGTATTTT. Translation gives CASSEAGRGRDTQYF.

This clonotype was recorded a few times. The rearrangement joins TRBV20-1 to TRBJ2-7; 7 bases match TRBD1. The CDR3 runs to 13 residues. CDR1 and CDR2 (germline): DFQATT, SNEGSKA (reference sequence). V was clipped by 5 bases and J by 3 bases; unmatched bases: 7. This CDR3 reads CSASGTAFYEQYF. DNA of the CDR3: TGCAGTGCTTCCGGGACAGCCTTCTACGAGCAGTACTTC.

The sample holds a few counts of this clonotype. J is TRBJ2-1 and V is TRBV7-9; 10 bases agree with TRBD1. The CDR3 has 15 amino acids. Trimming cost V 7 bases and J 7 bases; bases outside gene matches: 10. CDR1 SEHNR and CDR2 FQNEAQ come from the germline V gene (reference sequence). In DNA form, the CDR3 reads TGTGCCAGCAACACACGCGGGACAGGGGCTAATGAGCAGTTCTTC. Translated, it gives CASNTRGTGANEQFF.

This clonotype was counted between two and nine times. This chain connects TRBV6-5 to TRBJ2-3, with 7 bases identical to TRBD2. The V and J ends lost 7 bases and 0 bases, in that order; junction bases with no gene match: 7. Germline V gene data show CDR1 as MNHEY and CDR2 as SVGAGI. The CDR3 has 15 residues. CDR3 amino acids: CASTKGLISTDTQYF. The CDR3 nucleotides are TGTGCCAGCACCAAGGGACTAATCAGCACAGATACGCAGTATTTT.

V is TRBV12-3 or TRBV12-4 and J is TRBJ1-1, with a tentative D call TRBD1 (6 bases). CDR3 length: 14 residues. The V gene lost 5 bases and the J gene lost 0 bases, with 10 bases spanning the gap. This CDR3 reads CASSQQGMNTEAFF. The CDR3 DNA sequence: TGTGCCAGCAGTCAACAGGGTATGAACACTGAAGCTTTCTTT.

In this sample, this clonotype turned up a few times. V gene TRBV7-3 combines with J gene TRBJ2-2; D uncertain. With 7 bases removed from V and 4 bases from J, the gap between germline ends came to 10 bases. Germline CDR1 reads SGHTA; CDR2 reads FQGTGA. The CDR3 has 13 amino acids. DNA of the CDR3: TGTGCCAGCATGACGGATGGCACCGGGGAGCTGTTTTTT. Its translation: CASMTDGTGELFF.

In its sample, this clonotype was seen many times. This sequence joins TRBV7-8 and TRBJ2-3; 11 nucleotides align to TRBD1. There are 15 residues in the CDR3. Germline V gene sequence: CDR1 SGHVS, CDR2 FQNEAQ. The junction had 4 bases not matched to a gene; V was cut back by 4 bases and J by 4 bases. For the CDR3, the DNA is TGTGCCAGCAGCTGGCCGGGACAGGGGGCAGATACGCAGTATTTT. Its translation: CASSWPGQGADTQYF.

The chain joins TRBV7-6 to TRBJ2-5; maybe TRBD2 (5 bases). The CDR3 runs 13 residues. The V gene's germline CDR1 is SGHVS and CDR2 FNYEAQ. The germline V and J ends were trimmed by 5 bases and 7 bases, with 14 bases remaining between them. CDR3 DNA sequence: TGTGCCAGCAGCCCCCCGGGGAGCGGGACCCAGTACTTC. Translation: CASSPPGSGTQYF.

The chain joins TRBV7-9 to TRBJ2-1, with 8 nucleotides matching TRBD2. V was clipped by 6 bases and J by 9 bases; unmatched bases: 10. The germline gives CDR1 SEHNR, CDR2 FQNEAQ (reference sequence). The CDR3 consists of 14 residues. CDR3 sequence: CASRPLAGRGEQFF. The CDR3 nucleotides are TGTGCCAGCAGGCCTTTAGCGGGAAGAGGTGAGCAGTTCTTC.

V usage is TRBV12-3 or TRBV12-4 and J usage is TRBJ1-1; D may be TRBD1 (6 bases). The CDR3 has 10 residues. The germline V and J ends were trimmed by 7 bases and 8 bases, with 8 bases remaining between them. CDR3 protein: CASMGGEAFF. The CDR3 DNA reads as TGTGCCAGCATGGGGGGCGAAGCTTTCTTT.

V is TRBV11-3 and J is TRBJ2-2, with no clear D. CDR3 length equals 12 residues. Trimming took 1 base from V and 4 from J, leaving 1 base between them. The germline gives CDR1 SGHNT, CDR2 YENEEA. CDR3 in amino acids: CASSLVTGELFF. CDR3 DNA: TGTGCCAGCAGCTTAGTCACCGGGGAGCTGTTTTTT.

In this sample, this clonotype turned up a few times. The chain combines TRBV7-8 with TRBJ2-7, with 8 nucleotides matching TRBD2. Germline V CDR1 and CDR2: SGHVS, FQNEAQ. With V trimmed by 4 bases and J by 3 bases, 8 bases remained unmatched. CDR3 length: 15 residues. CDR3 region: CASSSDTSGLYEQYF. The CDR3 DNA follows: TGTGCCAGCAGCTCCGACACTAGCGGACTCTACGAGCAGTACTTC.

This clonotype occurred a few times. The CDR3 is CASSFGTSMGDEQFF. The CDR3 DNA is TGTGCCAGCAGCTTCGGGACTAGCATGGGCGATGAGCAGTTCTTC. The rearrangement joins TRBV11-2 to TRBJ2-1; TRBD2 agrees at 9 bases. The CDR3 has 15 residues. Germline CDR1 SGHAT, CDR2 FQNNGV. The V and J ends lost 3 bases and 8 bases, in that order; junction bases with no gene match: 8.

The chain employs TRBV29-1 and TRBJ1-4, with TRBD1 matching over 9 bases. Germline V gene lookup returns CDR1 SQVTM and CDR2 ANQGSEA. CDR3 length: 14 residues. J was trimmed by 6 bases and V by 6 bases; bases with no gene match: 8. The CDR3 nucleotides are TGCAGCGTGACAGGGACAGGGCTGGATGAAAAACTGTTTTTT. Translated: CSVTGTGLDEKLFF.

The CDR3 protein is CAIPGTFTDTQYF. The DNA for the CDR3 is TGTGCCATCCCTGGGACCTTCACAGATACGCAGTATTTT. The chain carries TRBV7-2 and TRBJ2-3; D may correspond to TRBD1 or TRBD2 (5 bases each). The CDR3 extends over 13 amino acids. CDR1 is SGHTA and CDR2 is FQGNSA in the germline V gene. Trimming took off 10 bases at V and 2 bases at J, with 13 bases between the two ends.

Ten or more counts support this clonotype. The chain employs TRBV7-8 and TRBJ1-5; tentatively, D is TRBD1 (5 bases). The CDR3 has 16 amino acids. Germline V gene lookup returns CDR1 SGHVS and CDR2 FQNEAQ. The V end was cut by 5 bases, the J end by 5 bases, with 19 bases between. CDR3 in DNA: TGTGCCAGCAGCCCCCGGGTGGGGGGTCTAGATCAGCCCCAGCATTTT. It is translated as CASSPRVGGLDQPQHF.

The chain has TRBV12-3 or TRBV12-4 and TRBJ2-1; 11 bases fit TRBD2. V was pared by 6 bases and J by 3 bases, with 7 bases of the junction left unmatched. CDR3 length: 16 amino acids. Here the CDR3 reads CASSPTSGGYYNEQFF. The CDR3 nucleotides read TGTGCCAGCAGCCCCACTAGCGGGGGATACTACAATGAGCAGTTCTTC.

The genes are TRBV11-3 and TRBJ2-2, with 7 bases that match TRBD1. With 0 bases clipped from V and 0 bases from J, the junction kept 4 bases outside the gene matches. There are 17 residues in the CDR3. In germline, CDR1 is SGHNT, CDR2 YENEEA. CDR3 amino acids: CASSLDQGGANTGELFF. The CDR3 DNA follows: TGTGCCAGCAGCTTAGATCAAGGGGGCGCGAACACCGGGGAGCTGTTTTTT.